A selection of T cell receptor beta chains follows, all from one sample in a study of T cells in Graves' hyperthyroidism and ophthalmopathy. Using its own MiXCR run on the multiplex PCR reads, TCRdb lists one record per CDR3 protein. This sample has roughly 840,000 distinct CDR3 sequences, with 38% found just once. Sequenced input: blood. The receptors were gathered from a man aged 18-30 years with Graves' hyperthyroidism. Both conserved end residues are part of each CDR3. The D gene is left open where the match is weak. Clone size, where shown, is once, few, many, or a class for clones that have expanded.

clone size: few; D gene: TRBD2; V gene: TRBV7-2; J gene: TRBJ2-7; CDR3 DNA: TGTGCCAGCAGCCCCTGGACTAGCGCGTACGAGCAGTACTTC; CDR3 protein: CASSPWTSAYEQYF
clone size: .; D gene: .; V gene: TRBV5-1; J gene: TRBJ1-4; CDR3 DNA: TGCGCCAGCAGCTTGGTCCCGAATGAAAAACTGTTTTTT; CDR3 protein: CASSLVPNEKLFF
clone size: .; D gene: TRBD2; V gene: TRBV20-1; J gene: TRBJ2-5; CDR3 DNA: TGCAGTGCTTTTAGCGGGGGGGCCCTGGAGCTTCGAGAGACCCAGTACTTC; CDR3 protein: CSAFSGGALELRETQYF
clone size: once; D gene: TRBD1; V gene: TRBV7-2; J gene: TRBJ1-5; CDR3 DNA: TGTGCCAGGACAGGGGTGGGCAATCAGCCCCAGCATTTT; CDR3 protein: CARTGVGNQPQHF
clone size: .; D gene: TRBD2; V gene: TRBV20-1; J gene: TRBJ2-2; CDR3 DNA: TGCAGTGCTAGGGGGGCGGGGGGCTCCGGGGAGCTGTTTTTT; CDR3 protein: CSARGAGGSGELFF
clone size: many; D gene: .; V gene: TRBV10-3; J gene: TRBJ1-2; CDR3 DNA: TGTGCCATCAGTGAGTCTGGGGGGCTCGGCTACACCTTC; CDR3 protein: CAISESGGLGYTF
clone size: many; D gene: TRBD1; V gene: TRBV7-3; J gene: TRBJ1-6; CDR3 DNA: TGTGCCAGCAGCTTAACGACAGGGAATACTTCACCCCTCCACTTT; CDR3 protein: CASSLTTGNTSPLHF
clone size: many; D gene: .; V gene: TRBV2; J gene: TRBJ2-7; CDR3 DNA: TGTGCCAGCTCGAGGGAGAGGCGGTACGAGCAGTACTTC; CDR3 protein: CASSRERRYEQYF
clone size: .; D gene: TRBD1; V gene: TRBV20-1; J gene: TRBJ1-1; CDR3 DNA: TGCAGTGCTATCCACTTGGGAGGGGGCACCACTGAAGCTTTCTTT; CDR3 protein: CSAIHLGGGTTEAFF
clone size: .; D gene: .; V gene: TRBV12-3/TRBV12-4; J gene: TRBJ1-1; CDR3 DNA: TGTGCCAGCAGTTTAGCCCAGTATACTTTCTTT; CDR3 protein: CASSLAQYTFF
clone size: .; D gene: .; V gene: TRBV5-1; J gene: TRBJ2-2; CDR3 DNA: TGCGCCAGCAGCTGGGGCAGCGGGAACACCGGGGAGCTGTTTTTT; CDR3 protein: CASSWGSGNTGELFF
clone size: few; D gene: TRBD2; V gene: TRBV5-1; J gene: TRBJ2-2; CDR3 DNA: TGCGCCAGCAGCCCAGGACTAGCGGACGGGGAGCTGTTTTTT; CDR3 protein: CASSPGLADGELFF
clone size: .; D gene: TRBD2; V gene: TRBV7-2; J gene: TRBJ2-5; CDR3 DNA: TGTGCCAGCAGCCGGGGACTAGTTGGGGAGACCCAGTACTTC; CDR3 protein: CASSRGLVGETQYF
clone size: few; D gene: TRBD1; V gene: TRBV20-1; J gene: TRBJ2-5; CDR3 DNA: TGCAGTGTTTCACAGGGGAGTCGGGAGACCCAGTACTTC; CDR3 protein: CSVSQGSRETQYF
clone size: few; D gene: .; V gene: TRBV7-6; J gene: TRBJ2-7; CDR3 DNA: TGTGCCAGCAGCGATAAGACTGGCGGCCCCTACGAGCAGTACTTC; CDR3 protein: CASSDKTGGPYEQYF
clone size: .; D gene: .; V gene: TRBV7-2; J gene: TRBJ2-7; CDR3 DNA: TGTGCCAGCAGTTTCCGGGGAGTGTGGATAAGCGAGCAGTACTTC; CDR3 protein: CASSFRGVWISEQYF
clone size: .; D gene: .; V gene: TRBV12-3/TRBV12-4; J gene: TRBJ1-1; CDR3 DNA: TGTGCCAGCAAAGTCGGGCCGAACACTGAAGCTTTCTTT; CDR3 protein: CASKVGPNTEAFF
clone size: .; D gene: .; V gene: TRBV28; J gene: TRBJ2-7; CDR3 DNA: TGTGCCAGCGGACCGGGTAGCTCCTACGAGCAGTACTTC; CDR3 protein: CASGPGSSYEQYF
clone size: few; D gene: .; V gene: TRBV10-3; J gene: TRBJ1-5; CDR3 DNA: TGTGCTAGAGCTAGGGAGGGAAGCAATCAGCCCCAGCATTTT; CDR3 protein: CARAREGSNQPQHF
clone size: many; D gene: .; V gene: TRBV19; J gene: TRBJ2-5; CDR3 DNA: TGTGCCAGTAGTACGGAGAGGGATGGGACCCAGTACTTC; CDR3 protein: CASSTERDGTQYF
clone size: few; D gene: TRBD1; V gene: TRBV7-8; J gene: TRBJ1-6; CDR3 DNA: TGTGCCAGCAGCTTAGGACAGGGTAATGGCAATTCACCCCTCCACTTT; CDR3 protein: CASSLGQGNGNSPLHF
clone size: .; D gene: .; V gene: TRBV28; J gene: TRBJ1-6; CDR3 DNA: TGTGCCAGCAGTTTAAGACACAATAATTCACCCCTCCACTTT; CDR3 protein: CASSLRHNNSPLHF
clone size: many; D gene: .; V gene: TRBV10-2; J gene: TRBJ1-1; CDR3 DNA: TGCGCCAGCAGGGGAACGCTTGAAGCTTTCTTT; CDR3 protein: CASRGTLEAFF
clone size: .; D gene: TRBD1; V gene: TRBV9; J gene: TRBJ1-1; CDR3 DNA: TGTGCCAGCAGCATGGACAGGGGAAGGAAAGCTTTCTTT; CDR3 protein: CASSMDRGRKAFF
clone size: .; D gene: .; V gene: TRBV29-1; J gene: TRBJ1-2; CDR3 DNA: TGCAGCGTTGAAGATGGGGGGGCTCATGGCTACACCTTC; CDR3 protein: CSVEDGGAHGYTF
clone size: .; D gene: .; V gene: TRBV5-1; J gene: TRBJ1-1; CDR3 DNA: TGCGCCGGCAGCATCTCGGGGAACACTGAAGCTTTCTTT; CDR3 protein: CAGSISGNTEAFF
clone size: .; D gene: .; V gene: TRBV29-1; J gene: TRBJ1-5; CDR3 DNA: TGCAGCAGTTTATATGGTAGCAATCAGCCCCAGCATTTT; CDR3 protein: CSSLYGSNQPQHF
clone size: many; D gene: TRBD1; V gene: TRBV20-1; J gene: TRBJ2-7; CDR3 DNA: TGCAGTGCTAGAGACGTCTCTCAGGGGGCATTCGACGAGCAGTACTTC; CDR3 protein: CSARDVSQGAFDEQYF
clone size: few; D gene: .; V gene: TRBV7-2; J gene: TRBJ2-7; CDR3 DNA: TGTGCCAGCAGCCTTTCGACTGGGGCCCACGAGCAGTACTTC; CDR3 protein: CASSLSTGAHEQYF
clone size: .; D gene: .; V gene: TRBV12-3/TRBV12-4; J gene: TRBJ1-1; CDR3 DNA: TGTGCCAGCAGTTACAGGGCTGCATACACTGAAGCTTTCTTT; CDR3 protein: CASSYRAAYTEAFF
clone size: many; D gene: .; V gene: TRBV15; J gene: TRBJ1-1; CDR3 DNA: TGTGCCACGAGCGAGGGATTAAGCTCTGAAGCTTTCTTT; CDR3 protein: CATSEGLSSEAFF
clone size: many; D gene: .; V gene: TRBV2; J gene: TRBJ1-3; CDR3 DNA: TGTGCCAGCAGTGCCGGCAGCTCTGGAAACACCATATATTTT; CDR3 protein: CASSAGSSGNTIYF
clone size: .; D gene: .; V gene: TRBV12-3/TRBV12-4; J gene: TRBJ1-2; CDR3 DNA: TGTGCCAGCAGTTTTGAAGCCTATGGCTACACCTTC; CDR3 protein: CASSFEAYGYTF
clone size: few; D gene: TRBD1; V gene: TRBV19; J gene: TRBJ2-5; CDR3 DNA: TGTGCCAGTAGTATTGGGGCAGGGGGTGAAGAGACCCAGTACTTC; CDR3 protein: CASSIGAGGEETQYF
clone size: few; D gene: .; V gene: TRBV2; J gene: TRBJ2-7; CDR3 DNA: TGTGCCAACGCAGGTCGGGAAAATGCCCATTACGAGCAGTACTTC; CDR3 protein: CANAGRENAHYEQYF
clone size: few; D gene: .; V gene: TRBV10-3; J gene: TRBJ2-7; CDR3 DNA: TGTGCCACCTCCCCGCTTAGCTCCTACGAGCAGTACTTC; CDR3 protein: CATSPLSSYEQYF
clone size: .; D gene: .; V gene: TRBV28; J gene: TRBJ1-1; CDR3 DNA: TGTGCCAGCAGTCCCGACGAGAGGTATATGAACACTGAAGCTTTCTTT; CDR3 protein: CASSPDERYMNTEAFF
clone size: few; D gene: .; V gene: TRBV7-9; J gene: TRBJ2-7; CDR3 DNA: TGTGCCAGCAGCCCCATTCCAGGGCCCATATCTCGTTACGAGCAGTACTTC; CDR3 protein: CASSPIPGPISRYEQYF
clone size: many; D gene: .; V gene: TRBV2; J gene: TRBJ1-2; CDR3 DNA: TGTGCCAGCAGGGACACCCGAGAGGGCTATGGCTACACCTTC; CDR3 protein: CASRDTREGYGYTF
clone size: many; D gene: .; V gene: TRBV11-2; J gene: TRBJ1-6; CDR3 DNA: TGTGCCAGCAGCTTAGATCAGAGACATAATTCACCCCTCCACTTT; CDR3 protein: CASSLDQRHNSPLHF
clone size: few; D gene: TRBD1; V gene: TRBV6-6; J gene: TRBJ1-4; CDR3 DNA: TGTGCCAGCAGTTACTCGATGGGACAGGGGGAAGAAAAACTGTTTTTT; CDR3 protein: CASSYSMGQGEEKLFF
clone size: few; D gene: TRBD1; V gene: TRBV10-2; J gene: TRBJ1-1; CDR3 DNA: TGCGCCAGTGGGGACAGGGCGCTCACTGAAGCTTTCTTT; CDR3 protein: CASGDRALTEAFF
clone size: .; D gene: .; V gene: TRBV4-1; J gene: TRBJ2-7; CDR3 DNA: TGCGCCAGCAGCCAAGGACTCCCGGATTCCTACGAGCAGTACTTC; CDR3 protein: CASSQGLPDSYEQYF
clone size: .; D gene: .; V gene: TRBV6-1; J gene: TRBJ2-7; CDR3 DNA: TGTGCCAGCAGTGAAGCGCTCGCCGAGCAGTACTTC; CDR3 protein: CASSEALAEQYF
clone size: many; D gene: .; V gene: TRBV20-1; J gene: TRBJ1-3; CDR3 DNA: TGCAGTGCTAGGTCAGCGTCCTCTGGAAACACCATATATTTT; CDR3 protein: CSARSASSGNTIYF
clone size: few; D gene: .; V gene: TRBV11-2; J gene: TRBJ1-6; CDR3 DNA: TGTGCCAGCAGCCCCGCAGGGGTTTCGTTCAATTCACCCCTCCACTTT; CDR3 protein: CASSPAGVSFNSPLHF
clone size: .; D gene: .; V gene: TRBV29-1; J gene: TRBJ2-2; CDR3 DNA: TGTGCCGGCTTCTTGGCGGGCACCGGGGAGCTGTTTTTT; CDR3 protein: CAGFLAGTGELFF
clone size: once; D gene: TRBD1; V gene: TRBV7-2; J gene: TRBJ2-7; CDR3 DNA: TGTGCCAGCAGCATCCCCGGGACAGCCCTTCTTTGGGAGCAGTACTTC; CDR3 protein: CASSIPGTALLWEQYF
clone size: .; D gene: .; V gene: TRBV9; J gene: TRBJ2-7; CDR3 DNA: TGTGCCAGCAGCCCAGAGGCTAGCTTAAGCTCCTACGAGCAGTACTTC; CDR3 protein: CASSPEASLSSYEQYF